This is a list of T cell receptor beta chains from one sample in a study of blood T cell repertoires in COVID-19. TCRdb's table, derived via immunoSEQ multiplex PCR, lists solely in-frame clones and lacks some. The table includes about 100,000 clones, around 87% detected once. The sequenced material came from peripheral blood. The receptors originated from a woman older than 75 with acute or convalescent COVID-19. CDR3s include the opening cysteine and the closing phenylalanine or tryptophan. Fields, in order: CDR3 protein, CDR3 DNA, J gene, V gene, clone size, D gene. D genes are given only for firm matches. Not every row has a clone size; where given, it reads once, few, many or a size class.

CDR3: CASSLGASGNTIYF
DNA: TGCGCCAGCAGCTTGGGGGCGTCTGGAAACACCATATATTTT
J: TRBJ1-3
V: TRBV5-1
size: .
D: .

CDR3: CASSYSAESGYTF
DNA: TGTGCCAGCAGTTACTCCGCCGAGTCTGGCTACACCTTC
J: TRBJ1-2
V: TRBV6-2/TRBV6-3
size: few
D: .

CDR3: CASSPEGGPTDTQYF
DNA: TGTGCCAGCAGTCCCGAGGGAGGGCCCACAGATACGCAGTATTTT
J: TRBJ2-3
V: TRBV28
size: .
D: TRBD2

CDR3: CASSLGGASDTIYF
DNA: TGCGCCAGCAGCTTAGGGGGGGCAAGTGACACCATATATTTT
J: TRBJ1-3
V: TRBV5-1
size: .
D: .

CDR3: CASSHRQGTNTGELFF
DNA: TGCGCCAGCAGCCATAGACAGGGGACGAACACCGGGGAGCTGTTTTTT
J: TRBJ2-2
V: TRBV4-1
size: .
D: TRBD1

CDR3: CASSQDSRQDWPYEQYF
DNA: TGTGCCAGCAGCCAAGATTCTCGGCAAGACTGGCCCTACGAGCAGTACTTC
J: TRBJ2-7
V: TRBV4-2
size: few
D: .

CDR3: CASSPRQGPQETQYF
DNA: TGTGCCAGCTCACCACGACAGGGCCCCCAAGAGACCCAGTACTTC
J: TRBJ2-5
V: TRBV18
size: .
D: TRBD1

CDR3: CASSFQGGSYNEQFF
DNA: TGTGCCAGCAGCTTTCAGGGAGGATCCTACAATGAGCAGTTCTTC
J: TRBJ2-1
V: TRBV5-5
size: once
D: .

CDR3: CASSASRYEQYF
DNA: TGTGCCAGCTCCGCGTCGCGTTACGAGCAGTACTTC
J: TRBJ2-7
V: TRBV18
size: .
D: .

CDR3: CASSLGPQFF
DNA: TGTGCCAGCAGCTTAGGGCCGCAGTTCTTC
J: TRBJ2-1
V: TRBV7-9
size: .
D: .

CDR3: CASSVTGGFGANVLTF
DNA: TGCGCCAGCAGCGTGACAGGGGGCTTTGGGGCCAACGTCCTGACTTTC
J: TRBJ2-6
V: TRBV5-1
size: .
D: TRBD1

CDR3: CSVEFSQVKTEAFF
DNA: TGCAGCGTTGAATTCAGTCAGGTTAAGACTGAAGCTTTCTTT
J: TRBJ1-1
V: TRBV29-1
size: .
D: .

CDR3: CAISEPRQGDTQYF
DNA: TGTGCCATCAGTGAGCCCCGACAGGGAGATACGCAGTATTTT
J: TRBJ2-3
V: TRBV10-3
size: .
D: TRBD1

CDR3: CASSYSTRGGLTGELFF
DNA: TGTGCCAGCAGTTACTCGACCCGGGGGGGCCTAACCGGGGAGCTGTTTTTT
J: TRBJ2-2
V: TRBV6-2/TRBV6-3
size: .
D: TRBD2

CDR3: CASSYQGQGREETQYF
DNA: TGTGCCAGCAGTTACCAGGGACAGGGTAGGGAAGAGACCCAGTACTTC
J: TRBJ2-5
V: TRBV28
size: .
D: TRBD1

CDR3: CASSHSTGRNTEAFF
DNA: TGTGCCAGCAGCCATTCGACAGGCCGAAACACTGAAGCTTTCTTT
J: TRBJ1-1
V: TRBV3-1/TRBV3-2
size: .
D: .

CDR3: CASSFLTEAFF
DNA: TGTGCCAGCAGTTTTCTTACTGAAGCTTTCTTT
J: TRBJ1-1
V: TRBV28
size: .
D: .

CDR3: CASSFFAGEETQYF
DNA: TGTGCCAGCAGCTTCTTCGCGGGGGAAGAGACCCAGTACTTC
J: TRBJ2-5
V: TRBV3-1/TRBV3-2
size: once
D: TRBD2

CDR3: CASSAQDTQYF
DNA: TGTGCCAGCAGTGCTCAGGATACGCAGTATTTT
J: TRBJ2-3
V: TRBV2
size: .
D: .

CDR3: CASSHLSGNYEQYF
DNA: TGTGCCAGCAGCCATCTCTCAGGGAACTACGAGCAGTACTTC
J: TRBJ2-7
V: TRBV7-2
size: .
D: .

CDR3: CATSVRDTIFYEQYF
DNA: TGTGCCACCAGCGTCCGGGACACGATTTTCTACGAGCAGTACTTC
J: TRBJ2-7
V: TRBV15
size: few
D: .

CDR3: CASSLRLAGSYEQYF
DNA: TGTGCCAGCAGCTTAAGGCTAGCGGGCTCCTACGAGCAGTACTTC
J: TRBJ2-7
V: TRBV7-2
size: .
D: TRBD2

CDR3: CASRPGQGLGYTF
DNA: TGTGCCAGCAGGCCGGGACAGGGACTAGGCTACACCTTC
J: TRBJ1-2
V: TRBV28
size: .
D: TRBD1

CDR3: CASSLAQRASQETQYF
DNA: TGTGCCAGCAGCTTAGCGCAGAGGGCTTCACAAGAGACCCAGTACTTC
J: TRBJ2-5
V: TRBV7-9
size: .
D: .

CDR3: CASSSAGSASTDTQYF
DNA: TGTGCCAGTAGTTCCGCCGGGAGTGCTAGCACAGATACGCAGTATTTT
J: TRBJ2-3
V: TRBV19
size: .
D: .

CDR3: CASCSSGGSTDTQYF
DNA: TGTGCCAGCTGCTCTAGCGGGGGGAGCACAGATACGCAGTATTTT
J: TRBJ2-3
V: TRBV9
size: .
D: TRBD2

CDR3: CASSRTGDMNTEAFF
DNA: TGTGCCAGCAGCCGGACAGGGGATATGAACACTGAAGCTTTCTTT
J: TRBJ1-1
V: TRBV7-9
size: .
D: TRBD1

CDR3: CAWGTGSLFF
DNA: TGTGCCTGGGGGACAGGTAGCCTGTTTTTT
J: TRBJ1-4
V: TRBV30
size: .
D: TRBD1

CDR3: CASGARTGELYGYTF
DNA: TGTGCCAGTGGAGCCCGGACAGGGGAACTATACGGCTACACCTTC
J: TRBJ1-2
V: TRBV19
size: .
D: TRBD1

CDR3: CASSESGGGNYGYTF
DNA: TGTGCCAGCAGTGAATCAGGGGGCGGTAACTATGGCTACACCTTC
J: TRBJ1-2
V: TRBV25-1
size: .
D: TRBD1

CDR3: CASSARVGQYF
DNA: TGTGCCAGCAGCGCCAGGGTTGGGCAGTATTTT
J: TRBJ2-3
V: TRBV7-9
size: .
D: .

CDR3: CASNAFTYNEQFF
DNA: TGTGCCAGCAACGCGTTCACCTACAATGAGCAGTTCTTC
J: TRBJ2-1
V: TRBV28
size: .
D: .

CDR3: CAWSVRGSGNTIYF
DNA: TGTGCCTGGAGTGTCAGAGGTTCTGGAAACACCATATATTTT
J: TRBJ1-3
V: TRBV30
size: .
D: .

CDR3: CAWTRRSNYTF
DNA: TGTGCCTGGACCCGCCGGTCAAACTACACCTTC
J: TRBJ1-2
V: TRBV30
size: .
D: .

CDR3: CASSDEGTEETQYF
DNA: TGCGCCAGCAGTGATGAGGGGACAGAAGAGACCCAGTACTTC
J: TRBJ2-5
V: TRBV10-2
size: .
D: TRBD1

CDR3: CASSLTGLAGGTFSNEQFF
DNA: TGCGCCAGCAGCTTGACCGGACTAGCGGGGGGGACATTCTCCAATGAGCAGTTCTTC
J: TRBJ2-1
V: TRBV5-1
size: .
D: TRBD2

CDR3: CAWRQGGSRDTQYF
DNA: TGTGCCTGGAGACAGGGCGGGAGCCGGGATACGCAGTATTTT
J: TRBJ2-3
V: TRBV30
size: .
D: .

CDR3: CASSSVLVPQHF
DNA: TGTGCCAGTAGTTCGGTTTTGGTGCCCCAGCATTTT
J: TRBJ1-5
V: TRBV19
size: .
D: .

CDR3: CATSSSYEQYF
DNA: TGTGCCACCAGCTCGAGCTACGAGCAGTACTTC
J: TRBJ2-7
V: TRBV15
size: .
D: .

CDR3: CASGTGSYEQYF
DNA: TGTGCCAGCGGGACAGGCTCCTACGAGCAGTACTTC
J: TRBJ2-7
V: TRBV2
size: .
D: TRBD1

CDR3: CATSDRTSGFNTDTQYF
DNA: TGTGCCACCAGTGATAGGACTAGCGGGTTTAACACAGATACGCAGTATTTT
J: TRBJ2-3
V: TRBV24-1
size: .
D: TRBD2

CDR3: CAISESSLNEKLFF
DNA: TGTGCCATCAGTGAGTCGTCTCTGAATGAAAAACTGTTTTTT
J: TRBJ1-4
V: TRBV10-3
size: .
D: .

CDR3: CAISGQGFNYGYTF
DNA: TGTGCCATCAGCGGACAGGGATTTAACTATGGCTACACCTTC
J: TRBJ1-2
V: TRBV10-3
size: .
D: TRBD1

CDR3: CASSLGTGPSYEQYF
DNA: TGTGCCAGCAGCTTAGGGACAGGGCCCTCCTACGAGCAGTACTTC
J: TRBJ2-7
V: TRBV7-6
size: .
D: TRBD1

CDR3: CASSPGGGGRPGELFF
DNA: TGTGCCAGCAGCCCTGGGGGAGGGGGAAGACCCGGGGAGCTGTTTTTT
J: TRBJ2-2
V: TRBV5-5
size: .
D: .